The next 3 T cell receptor beta chains were all read from a single sample in a study of T cells in Graves' hyperthyroidism and ophthalmopathy. Amplified regions were TCR beta CDR3 sequences from RNA transcripts. The HTBI primer set was used in a first-round RT-PCR of the TCR CDR3. Each CDR3 protein gets one entry after TCRdb re-called the multiplex PCR reads with MiXCR. Here the sample spans some 600,000 distinct CDR3 sequences, approximately 15% being singletons. Specimen: blood. The receptors stem from a woman aged 25 to 39 with Graves' hyperthyroidism that later progressed to Graves' ophthalmopathy.

This clonotype appeared many times. This chain joins TRBV28 and TRBJ1-1, with D maybe TRBD1 (5 bases). Trimming removed 7 bases at V and 5 bases at J, with 17 bases between. The CDR3 is made up of 14 amino acids. Germline V lookup: CDR1 MDHEN, CDR2 SYDVKM. CDR3 region: CASNRGQGGTEAFF. The DNA for the CDR3 is TGTGCCAGCAACCGTGGGCAGGGAGGGACTGAAGCTTTCTTT.

This clonotype has just a few counts. An end of the junction differs from the germline gene, which may be a read error. CDR3 in DNA: TGCGCCAGCAGCCCCCCGACTAGCGGGGCCTACAATGAGCAGTTCTTC. It yields the protein CASSPPTSGAYNEQFF. The chain is built from TRBV3-1 and TRBJ2-1, with TRBD2 identical over 11 bases. Germline V lookup: CDR1 LGHDT, CDR2 YNNKEL (reference sequence). This CDR3 spans 16 amino acids.

The V and J genes are TRBV24-1 and TRBJ1-3, with a weak D call TRBD1 (5 bases). The CDR3 covers 16 residues. Trimming took off 3 bases at V and 0 bases at J, with 11 bases between the two ends. Germline V gene data show CDR1 as KGHDR and CDR2 as SFDVKD. The CDR3 reads CATSDGRAASGNTIYF. Written as DNA, the CDR3 is TGTGCCACCAGTGATGGCAGGGCCGCCTCTGGAAACACCATATATTTT.